This TCR beta chain was identified during a study of shared clonotypes between healthy human individuals. The study's findings and limits: A small donor pool kept down the genetic and exposure-history diversity that was represented. All-four-donor shared clonotypes had higher generation probabilities than non-shared clonotypes did.

HIV-negative, healthy adults without recent acute infections or vaccinations were the donors. The authors combined CD45RO+ cells with CCR7-negative CD45RA+ TemRA cells as CD8 memory. Produced via immunoSEQ multiplex PCR; TCRdb's table is partial and in-frame only. This repertoire shows approximately 710,000 clones, 80% to 95% found once; its top ten account for more than 30%. V was shortened by 4 bases and J by 8 bases, with 5 bases between the two germline ends. This CDR3 has 11 residues. CDR1 is MDHEN, CDR2 SYDVKM, per germline. On this clone itself: The antigen is undetermined.

The chain joins TRBV28 to TRBJ2-2; unclear D gene. The receptor's source is a man aged 18 to 30 in good health. Some clones in this sample may be carry-over from other donors' samples. The sample consisted of memory CD8+ T cells from PBMCs. Subset indicated: CD45RO+ cells pooled with CCR7-negative TemRA cells. Here the CDR3 reads CASSSSGELFF. For the CDR3, the DNA is TGTGCCAGCAGTTCCTCTGGGGAGCTGTTTTTT.